This passage covers 23 T cell receptor beta chains from one sample sequenced in a study of cytomegalovirus exposure and HLA in healthy donors. Assay used: immunoSEQ multiplex PCR; TCRdb lists only in-frame clones, some missing. The profile shows approximately 220,000 clones, just under 90% of them singletons. The sample comprised PBMCs. The source of these receptors is a man younger than 35 in good health and CMV-seronegative.

The sample holds a few counts of this clone. The genes are TRBV2 and TRBJ1-2; no clear D gene. Germline V CDR1 and CDR2: SNHLY, FYNNEI. The CDR3 extends over 14 amino acids. Trimming took 4 bases from V and 4 from J, leaving 13 bases between them. The CDR3 DNA is TGTGCCAGCAGTGCTCTTGTTGAGGGCTATGGCTACACCTTC. Translated, it gives CASSALVEGYGYTF.

The sample holds a few counts of this clone. The sample has other DNA sequences that encode this CDR3 too. The chain links TRBV19 to TRBJ2-7, with 7 bases identical to TRBD1. Germline V CDR1 and CDR2: LNHDA, SQIVND (reference sequence). This CDR3 spans 13 amino acids. V gave up 8 bases and J gave up 1 base; unmatched junction bases: 5. CDR3 in DNA: TGTGCCAGTGGTGACAGGGCGTCCTACGAGCAGTACTTC. Its translation: CASGDRASYEQYF.

The genes are TRBV10-3 and TRBJ2-7; no reliable D call. Germline V gene sequence: CDR1 ENHRY, CDR2 SYGVKD. The CDR3 consists of 11 residues. Trimming shortened V by 3 bases and J by 3 bases, and 3 bases separated the two germline ends. CDR3: CAISDLYEQYF. CDR3 nucleotide sequence: TGTGCCATCAGTGACCTCTACGAGCAGTACTTC.

The gene calls are TRBV28 and TRBJ2-5, with 8 nucleotides matching TRBD2. The V gene's germline CDR1 is MDHEN and CDR2 SYDVKM. The CDR3 has 13 residues. V was clipped by 4 bases and J by 7 bases; unmatched bases: 5. CDR3 sequence: CASSSGREGTQYF. In DNA form, the CDR3 reads TGTGCCAGCAGTTCGGGACGGGAGGGGACCCAGTACTTC.

The V call is TRBV29-1, the J call TRBJ2-3; 12 nucleotides line up with TRBD2. Germline lookup yields CDR1 SQVTM and CDR2 ANQGSEA. The trim removed 5 bases at V and 4 bases at J, leaving 4 bases unmatched. The CDR3 sequence is 14 residues long. The CDR3 DNA is TGCAGCGTTCTTAGACTAGCGGGGGCAGATACGCAGTATTTT. This codes for CSVLRLAGADTQYF.

The V call is TRBV7-2, the J call TRBJ1-5; the D gene is possibly TRBD1 (5 bases). The CDR3 is 13 amino acids. Between the trimmed V and J ends, which lost 5 bases and 5 bases, there was a span of 10 bases. CDR1 and CDR2 from the germline V gene are SGHTA and FQGNSA. CDR3 nucleotides: TGTGCCAGCAGCCAGGACACCTATCAGCCCCAGCATTTT. This encodes CASSQDTYQPQHF.

The chain employs TRBV5-5 and TRBJ2-5; 7 bases agree with TRBD2. V lost 2 bases, J lost 5 bases, and 12 bases stayed unmatched. Germline values: CDR1 SGHKS, CDR2 YYEKEE (reference sequence). The CDR3 has 16 residues. CDR3 amino acids: CASSLFASGVRETQYF. CDR3 sequence (DNA): TGTGCCAGCAGCTTATTCGCTAGCGGAGTGAGGGAGACCCAGTACTTC.

This clone was detected once. The chain combines TRBV11-3 with TRBJ2-3; TRBD2 is a possible D gene (6 bases). Between the trimmed V and J ends, which lost 5 bases and 3 bases, there was a span of 12 bases. This CDR3 spans 14 amino acids. Germline assignment: CDR1 SGHNT and CDR2 YENEEA. The CDR3 sequence is CASSVGSRTDTQYF. CDR3 coding DNA: TGTGCCAGCAGCGTCGGGAGTAGGACAGATACGCAGTATTTT.

J is TRBJ1-2 and V is TRBV10-3, with D unresolved. From germline, CDR1 is ENHRY and CDR2 SYGVKD. Trimming left V 6 bases short and J 0 bases short, with 8 bases between. The CDR3 loop spans 13 amino acids. CDR3 residues: CAISLGANYGYTF. CDR3 in DNA: TGTGCCATCAGCCTTGGAGCTAACTATGGCTACACCTTC.

This clone was observed once. J is TRBJ2-7 and V is TRBV4-2, with D perhaps TRBD2 (5 bases). There are 16 residues in the CDR3. Trimming left V 0 bases short and J 1 base short, with 13 bases between. Germline CDR1 reads LGHNA; CDR2 reads YNFKEQ. The CDR3 DNA reads TGTGCCAGCAGCCAAGAGGGGAGACTGGGGTCCTACGAGCAGTACTTC. This codes for CASSQEGRLGSYEQYF.

The chain joins TRBV6-1 to TRBJ2-1; maybe TRBD1 (7 bases). Germline-derived CDR1 and CDR2 are MNHNS and SASEGT. Trimming removed 3 bases from V and 7 bases from J, with 13 bases in between. CDR3 length: 14 residues. The CDR3 DNA follows: TGTGCCAGCAGTGATGTTCCAGGGGGGAATGAGCAGTTCTTC. The encoded protein is CASSDVPGGNEQFF.

The chain is built from TRBV4-3 and TRBJ1-4, with D perhaps matching TRBD1 (6 bases). The CDR3 length is 17 residues. V lost 0 bases and J 5 bases, leaving 16 bases between the germline ends. Germline V lookup: CDR1 LGHNA, CDR2 YSLEER. The CDR3 DNA sequence: TGCGCCAGCAGCCAAGATGGCAGGGGTCAGATGAATGAAAAACTGTTTTTT. Translated, it gives CASSQDGRGQMNEKLFF.

The chain couples TRBV4-1 to TRBJ2-1; 7 bases align to TRBD2. The CDR3 is 18 residues long. V trimming: 1 base; J trimming: 3 bases; junction bases outside the gene matches: 12. Germline loops: CDR1 MGHRA, CDR2 YSYEKL. The CDR3 nucleotides read TGCGCCAGCAGCCAAGTGCTTCACGGAGCGGGGTTCTACAATGAGCAGTTCTTC. Amino acids: CASSQVLHGAGFYNEQFF.

The chain is built from TRBV5-1 and TRBJ1-1; 8 bases map to TRBD1. The J segment lost 0 bases and the V segment lost 1 base, leaving 2 bases of the junction unmatched. CDR3 length: 15 amino acids. Per the germline V gene, CDR1 is SGHRS and CDR2 is YFSETQ. The CDR3 region has the DNA TGCGCCAGCAGCTTGAACAGGGGGATGAACACTGAAGCTTTCTTT. Amino acid sequence: CASSLNRGMNTEAFF.

The gene calls are TRBV6-4 and TRBJ2-6, with TRBD1 identical over 7 bases. Losses at the gene ends were 8 bases for V and 0 bases for J; bases not matched to a gene: 13. Germline CDR1 and CDR2: MRHNA and SNTAGT. This CDR3 is built from 18 residues. The CDR3 DNA is TGTGCCAGCGACAGGGCCCTTGTGCCACACTCTGGGGCCAACGTCCTGACTTTC. Translation: CASDRALVPHSGANVLTF.

The J gene is TRBJ2-1, the V gene TRBV5-4; 7 bases map to TRBD1. V dropped 1 base and J dropped 7; count of bases not matched to a gene: 5. This CDR3 spans 14 amino acids. The V gene's germline CDR1 is SGHNT and CDR2 YYREEE (reference sequence). CDR3 residues: CASSLPTGLNEQFF. DNA for the CDR3: TGTGCCAGCAGCTTGCCGACAGGGTTGAATGAGCAGTTCTTC.

This clone was picked up a small number of times. The chain carries TRBV2 and TRBJ1-6, with 9 bases that match TRBD1. Germline loops: CDR1 SNHLY, CDR2 FYNNEI. With 6 bases clipped from V and 5 bases from J, the junction kept 5 bases outside the gene matches. CDR3 length: 15 amino acids. The CDR3 sequence is CASSGQGPHNSPLHF. CDR3 sequence (DNA): TGTGCCAGCAGCGGACAGGGGCCCCATAATTCACCCCTCCACTTT.

The rearrangement uses TRBV18 and TRBJ1-1; 7 positions match TRBD1. The junction had 3 bases not matched to a gene; V was cut back by 2 bases and J by 3 bases. This CDR3 comprises 14 residues. The germline gives CDR1 KGHSH, CDR2 LQKENI. This chain's CDR3 is CASSPGDSYTEAFF. CDR3 nucleotides: TGTGCCAGCTCACCAGGGGACAGTTACACTGAAGCTTTCTTT.

This clone was detected only once. The chain combines TRBV5-1 with TRBJ2-5; tentative D call: TRBD2 (5 bases). This CDR3 is built from 15 residues. The V and J ends lost 7 bases and 0 bases respectively, with 16 bases between them. Germline V CDR1 and CDR2: SGHRS, YFSETQ. The DNA of the CDR3 is TGCGCCAGCCGTGGACTGGACTCGAACCAAGAGACCCAGTACTTC. It yields the protein CASRGLDSNQETQYF.

The sample holds a few counts of this clone. This chain joins TRBV4-3 and TRBJ1-1; weak D call: TRBD1 (6 bases). V lost 4 bases and J 5 bases, leaving 14 bases between the germline ends. CDR1 and CDR2 (germline): LGHNA, YSLEER. This CDR3 is 14 amino acids long. The CDR3 region is CASSPGGGRTEAFF. For the CDR3, the DNA is TGCGCCAGCAGCCCGGGCGGGGGGCGGACTGAAGCTTTCTTT.

The V and J genes are TRBV27 and TRBJ1-5; D is possibly TRBD1 (5 bases). Trimming shortened V by 0 bases and J by 11 bases, and 11 bases separated the two germline ends. Germline CDR1 MNHEY, CDR2 SMNVEV (reference sequence). The CDR3 is 13 amino acids. DNA for the CDR3: TGTGCCAGCAGTTTATCGGGGGGGTCGGCCCAGCATTTT. Protein sequence: CASSLSGGSAQHF.

This sequence joins TRBV6-6 and TRBJ1-6; D perhaps matches TRBD1 (5 bases). The CDR3 sequence is 14 residues long. Trimming left V 6 bases short and J 7 bases short, with 13 bases between. Germline-derived CDR1 and CDR2 are MNHNY and SVGAGI (reference sequence). The CDR3 protein is CASRDQGSNSPLHF. CDR3 nucleotide sequence: TGTGCCAGCAGGGACCAGGGTAGCAATTCACCCCTCCACTTT.

This clone was detected only once. The chain employs TRBV27 and TRBJ1-2, with 7 positions matching TRBD1. This CDR3 spans 14 amino acids. The V segment lost 0 bases and the J segment 2 bases; nucleotides outside the gene matches: 0. CDR1 is MNHEY and CDR2 is SMNVEV in the germline V gene (reference sequence). This chain's CDR3 is CASSLSGQNYGYTF. CDR3 DNA: TGTGCCAGCAGTTTATCGGGACAGAACTATGGCTACACCTTC.